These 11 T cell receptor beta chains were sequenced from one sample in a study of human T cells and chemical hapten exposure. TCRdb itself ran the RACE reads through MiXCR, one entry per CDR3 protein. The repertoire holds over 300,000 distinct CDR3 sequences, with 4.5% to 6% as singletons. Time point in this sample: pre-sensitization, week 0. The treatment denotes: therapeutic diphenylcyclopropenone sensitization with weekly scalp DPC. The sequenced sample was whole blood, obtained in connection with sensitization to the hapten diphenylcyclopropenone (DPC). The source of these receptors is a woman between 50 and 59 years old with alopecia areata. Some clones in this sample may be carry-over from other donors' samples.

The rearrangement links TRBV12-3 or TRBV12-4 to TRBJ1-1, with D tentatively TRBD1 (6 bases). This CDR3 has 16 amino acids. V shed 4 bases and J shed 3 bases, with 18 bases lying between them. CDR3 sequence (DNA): TGTGCCAGCAGTTCCCACACAGGGATGGGTGACACTGAAGCTTTCTTT. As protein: CASSSHTGMGDTEAFF.

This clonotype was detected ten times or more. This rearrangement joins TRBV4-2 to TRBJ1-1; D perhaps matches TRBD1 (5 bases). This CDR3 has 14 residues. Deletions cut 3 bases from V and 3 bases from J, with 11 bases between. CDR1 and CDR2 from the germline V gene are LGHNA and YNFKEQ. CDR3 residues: CASSQADSHTEAFF. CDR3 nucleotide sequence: TGTGCCAGCAGCCAGGCCGACAGCCACACTGAAGCTTTCTTT.

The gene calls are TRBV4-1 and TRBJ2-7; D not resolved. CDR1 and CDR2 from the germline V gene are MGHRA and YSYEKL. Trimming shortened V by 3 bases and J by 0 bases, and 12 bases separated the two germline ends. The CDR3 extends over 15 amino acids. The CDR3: CASSQSRASSYEQYF. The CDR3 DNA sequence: TGCGCCAGCAGCCAGTCAAGGGCCAGCTCCTACGAGCAGTACTTC.

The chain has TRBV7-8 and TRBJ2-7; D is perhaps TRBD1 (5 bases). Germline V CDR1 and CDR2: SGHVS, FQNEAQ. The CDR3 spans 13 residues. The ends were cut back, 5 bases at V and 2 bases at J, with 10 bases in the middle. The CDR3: CASSGAAPYEQYF. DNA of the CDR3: TGTGCCAGCAGCGGGGCAGCCCCCTACGAGCAGTACTTC.

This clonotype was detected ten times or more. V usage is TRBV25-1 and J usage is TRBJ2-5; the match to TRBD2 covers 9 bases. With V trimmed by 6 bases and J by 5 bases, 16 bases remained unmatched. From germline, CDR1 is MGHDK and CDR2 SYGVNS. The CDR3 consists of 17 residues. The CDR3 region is CASSSTGGAGGLETQYF. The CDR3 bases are TGTGCCAGCAGCTCGACAGGTGGCGCGGGAGGGTTGGAGACCCAGTACTTC.

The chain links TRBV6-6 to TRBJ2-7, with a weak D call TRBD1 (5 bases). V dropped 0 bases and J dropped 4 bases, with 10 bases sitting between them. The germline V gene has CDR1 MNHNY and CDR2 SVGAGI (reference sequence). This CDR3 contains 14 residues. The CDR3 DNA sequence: TGTGCCAGCAGTTACTCGAATTCAGGGTACGAGCAGTACTTC. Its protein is CASSYSNSGYEQYF.

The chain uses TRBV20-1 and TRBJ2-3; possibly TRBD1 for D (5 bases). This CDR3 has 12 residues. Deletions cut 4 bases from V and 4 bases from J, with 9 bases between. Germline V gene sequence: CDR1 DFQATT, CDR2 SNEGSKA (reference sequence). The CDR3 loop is CSATGHPDTQYF. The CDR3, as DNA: TGCAGTGCTACCGGACACCCAGATACGCAGTATTTT.

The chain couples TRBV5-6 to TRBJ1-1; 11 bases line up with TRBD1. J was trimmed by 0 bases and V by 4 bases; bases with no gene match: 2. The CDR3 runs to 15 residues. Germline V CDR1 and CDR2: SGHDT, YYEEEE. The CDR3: CASSAGQGVNTEAFF. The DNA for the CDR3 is TGTGCCAGCAGCGCGGGACAGGGGGTGAACACTGAAGCTTTCTTT.

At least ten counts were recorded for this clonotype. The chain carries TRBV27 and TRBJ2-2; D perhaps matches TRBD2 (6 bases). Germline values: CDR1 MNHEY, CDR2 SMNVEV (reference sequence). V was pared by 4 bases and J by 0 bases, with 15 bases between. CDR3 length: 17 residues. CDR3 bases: TGTGCCAGCAGTTACAGCGGGCTCACCCCGAACACCGGGGAGCTGTTTTTT. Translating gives CASSYSGLTPNTGELFF.

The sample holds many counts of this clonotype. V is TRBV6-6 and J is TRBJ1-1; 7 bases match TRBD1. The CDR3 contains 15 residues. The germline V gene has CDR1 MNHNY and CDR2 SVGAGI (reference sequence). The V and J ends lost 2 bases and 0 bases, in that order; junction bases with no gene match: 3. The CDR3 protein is CASSYRQGMNTEAFF. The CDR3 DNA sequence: TGTGCCAGCAGTTACCGACAGGGCATGAACACTGAAGCTTTCTTT.

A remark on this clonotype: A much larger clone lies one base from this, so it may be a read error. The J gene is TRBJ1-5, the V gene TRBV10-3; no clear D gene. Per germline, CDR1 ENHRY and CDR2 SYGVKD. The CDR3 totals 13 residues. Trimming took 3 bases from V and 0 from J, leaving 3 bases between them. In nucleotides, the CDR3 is TGTGCCATCAGTGATCATAGCAATCAGCCCCAGCATTTT. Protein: CAISDHSNQPQHF.